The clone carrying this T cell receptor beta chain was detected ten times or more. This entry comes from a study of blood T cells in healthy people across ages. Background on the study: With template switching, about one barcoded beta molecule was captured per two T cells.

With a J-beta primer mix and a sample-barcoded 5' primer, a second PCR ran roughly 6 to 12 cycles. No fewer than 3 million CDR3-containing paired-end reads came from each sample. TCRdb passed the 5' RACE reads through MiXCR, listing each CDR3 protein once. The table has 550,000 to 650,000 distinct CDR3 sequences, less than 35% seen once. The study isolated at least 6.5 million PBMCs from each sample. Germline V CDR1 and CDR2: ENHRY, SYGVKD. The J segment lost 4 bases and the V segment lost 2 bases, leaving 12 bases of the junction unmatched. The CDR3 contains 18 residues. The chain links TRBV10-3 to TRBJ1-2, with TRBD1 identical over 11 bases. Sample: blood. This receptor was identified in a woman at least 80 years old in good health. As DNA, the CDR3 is TGTGCCATCAGTGAGACGAGAGGGACAGGGGGTACCCCCTATGGCTACACCTTC. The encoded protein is CAISETRGTGGTPYGYTF.